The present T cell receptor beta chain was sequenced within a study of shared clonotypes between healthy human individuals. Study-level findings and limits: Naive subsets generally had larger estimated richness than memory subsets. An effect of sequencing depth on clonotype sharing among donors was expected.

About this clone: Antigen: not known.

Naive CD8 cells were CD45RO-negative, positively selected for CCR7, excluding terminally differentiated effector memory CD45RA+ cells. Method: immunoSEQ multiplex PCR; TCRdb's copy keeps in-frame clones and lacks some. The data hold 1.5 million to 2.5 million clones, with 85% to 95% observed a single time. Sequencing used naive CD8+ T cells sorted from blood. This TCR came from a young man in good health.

The CDR3 spells CASSLEGPTEAFF. Here the CDR3 DNA reads TGTGCCAGCAGCTTAGAGGGTCCCACTGAAGCTTTCTTT. The chain recombines TRBV7-9 with TRBJ1-1; no clear D. The germline V and J ends were trimmed by 1 base and 4 bases, with 7 bases remaining between them. The CDR3 is 13 amino acids. Germline V gene sequence: CDR1 SEHNR, CDR2 FQNEAQ (reference sequence).